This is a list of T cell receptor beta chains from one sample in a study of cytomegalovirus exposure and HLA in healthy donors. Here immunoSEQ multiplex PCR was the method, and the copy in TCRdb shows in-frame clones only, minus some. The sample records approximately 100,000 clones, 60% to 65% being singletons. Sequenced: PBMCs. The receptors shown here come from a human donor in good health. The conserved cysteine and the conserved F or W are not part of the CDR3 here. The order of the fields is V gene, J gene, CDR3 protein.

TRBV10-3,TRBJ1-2,AIGEQGSYGYT
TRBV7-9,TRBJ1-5,ASSQNSGFATNQPQH
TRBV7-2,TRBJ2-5,ASSLWDYQETQY
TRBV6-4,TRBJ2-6,ASRAPGANVLT
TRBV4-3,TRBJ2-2,ASSQEMRVNTGELF
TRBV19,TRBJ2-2,ASSINRNTGELF
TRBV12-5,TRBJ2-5,ASGLGQGACTRETQY
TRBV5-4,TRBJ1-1,ASSWSPANTEAF
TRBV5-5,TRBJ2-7,ASSLHLEQY
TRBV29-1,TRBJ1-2,SVEDTTEYGYT
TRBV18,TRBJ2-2,ASSAGGRTTGELF
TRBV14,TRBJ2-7,ASSRQSSYEQY
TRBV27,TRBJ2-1,ASSSLPGTSGVGISYNEQF
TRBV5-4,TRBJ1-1,ASSQTWNTEAF
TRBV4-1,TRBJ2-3,ASSQRVGLVPDTQY
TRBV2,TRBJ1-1,ASGGAGGPTEAF
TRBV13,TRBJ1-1,ASSPLTRMNTEAF
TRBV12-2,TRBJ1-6,ASRFPTPLH
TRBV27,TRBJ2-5,ASSAGASITTQY
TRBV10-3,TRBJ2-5,AISHGGAPETQY
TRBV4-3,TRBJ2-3,ASSQAGGGNTQY
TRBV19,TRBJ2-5,ASSTRGATYQETQY
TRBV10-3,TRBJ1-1,AIWEQDRTEAF
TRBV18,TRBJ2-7,ASSPGTSEYEQY
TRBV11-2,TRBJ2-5,ASSLGYSSQETQY
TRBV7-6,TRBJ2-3,ASSFSGVTDTQY
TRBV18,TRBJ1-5,ASTRDIDQPQH
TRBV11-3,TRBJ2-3,ASSLQDTQY
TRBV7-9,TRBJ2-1,ASSLVAEYNEQF
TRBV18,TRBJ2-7,ASSLGTGASYEQY
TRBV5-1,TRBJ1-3,ASSRDRPSGNTIY
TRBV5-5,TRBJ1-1,ASSSARDNTEAF
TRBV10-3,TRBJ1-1,AITSTTGLNTEAF
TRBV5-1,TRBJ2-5,ASSLVSGKETQY
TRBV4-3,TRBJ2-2,ASSRDGTGDRELF
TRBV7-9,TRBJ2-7,ASSSTRDRVPYEQY
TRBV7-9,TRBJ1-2,ASSFRDSYGYT
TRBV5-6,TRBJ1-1,ASSLHRFSS
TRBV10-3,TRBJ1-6,AISRNPRGRDSPLH
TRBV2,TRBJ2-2,ASDRTGITGELF
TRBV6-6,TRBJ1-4,ASRDSATNEKLF
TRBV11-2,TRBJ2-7,ASSGSYEQY
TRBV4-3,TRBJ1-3,ASSLTGTGNTIY
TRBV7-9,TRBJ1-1,ASSFGAGVVPEAF
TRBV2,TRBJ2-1,ASSVGAYNEQF
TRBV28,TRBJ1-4,ASSWTGASNEKLF
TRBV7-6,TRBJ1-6,ASSQQGLNSPLH
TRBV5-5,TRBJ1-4,ASSASLGATNEKLF
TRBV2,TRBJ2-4,ASSRGQVNIQY
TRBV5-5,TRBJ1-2,ASSPAGLGNYGYT
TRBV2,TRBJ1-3,ASSDPGTGNTIY
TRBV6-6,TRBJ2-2,ASSQQGTGELF
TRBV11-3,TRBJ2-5,ASSHGGLAGETQETQY
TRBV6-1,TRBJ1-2,ASRRTGNYGYT
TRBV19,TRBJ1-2,ASSSDRGNLYGYT
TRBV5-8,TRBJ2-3,ASSLGLAAYTDTQY
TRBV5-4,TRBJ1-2,ASRLDRSNYGYT
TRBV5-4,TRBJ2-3,ASSSRRPGGWNTDTQY
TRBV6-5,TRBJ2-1,ATWRAEAGEQF
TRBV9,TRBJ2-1,ASSVKGEQF